This T cell receptor beta chain emerged from a study of tumor-infiltrating lymphocytes in glioblastoma multiforme. Trimming shortened V by 1 base and J by 5 bases, and 11 bases separated the two germline ends. The CDR3 extends over 14 amino acids. Per the germline V gene, CDR1 is SEHNR and CDR2 is FQNEAQ (reference sequence). TCRB libraries came from RNA via three nested multiplex PCR rounds. TCRB cDNA was made from around 0.47 ug total RNA. TCRdb independently ran MiXCR on the multiplex PCR reads; one entry per CDR3 protein. The repertoire holds over 10,000 distinct CDR3 sequences, with around 70% as singletons. This clonotype was seen many times.

V gene TRBV7-9 combines with J gene TRBJ1-2; D may be TRBD1 (5 bases). The sequencing input was brain tumor tissue. The receptor's source is a male donor with glioblastoma. The CDR3 sequence is CASSLGRDGYGYTF. CDR3 coding DNA: TGTGCCAGCAGCTTAGGGAGGGACGGGTATGGCTACACCTTC.